The next 10 T cell receptor beta chains were all read from a single sample in a study of identical twins. Each CDR3 protein gets one entry after TCRdb re-called the 5' RACE reads with MiXCR. The sample lists approximately 300,000 distinct CDR3 sequences, roughly 10% seen once, with approximately 6.5% in the top ten. These records were also assigned to another study, of yellow fever vaccine responses in identical twins.

Material for sequencing was CD8+ T cells sorted from blood. The receptors were gathered from a woman between 18 and 29 years old in good health.

This clonotype has only a few counts. The chain joins TRBV10-3 to TRBJ2-6, with D hard to call. Between the trimmed V and J ends, which lost 5 bases and 0 bases, there was a span of 5 bases. The CDR3 extends over 14 amino acids. Germline values: CDR1 ENHRY, CDR2 SYGVKD. The CDR3 loop is CAISTVSGANVLTF. The CDR3 DNA sequence: TGTGCCATCAGTACAGTCTCTGGGGCCAACGTCCTGACTTTC.

This rearrangement joins TRBV6-2 or TRBV6-3 to TRBJ2-7; unclear D gene. Per the germline V gene, CDR1 is MNHEY and CDR2 is SVGEGT. The CDR3 has 12 residues. V lost 5 bases, J lost 4 bases, and 9 bases lay in between. DNA for the CDR3: TGTGCCAGCAGTACGAGACTTTACGAGCAGTACTTC. Translating it yields CASSTRLYEQYF.

This clonotype was detected a few times. The J gene is TRBJ1-1, the V gene TRBV12-3 or TRBV12-4; 9 bases align to TRBD1. Unmatched junction bases numbered 6, after V lost 6 bases and J lost 1 base. CDR3 length: 15 amino acids. DNA of the CDR3: TGTGCCAGCAGCTACCCACAGGGGGCGAACACTGAAGCTTTCTTT. It translates to CASSYPQGANTEAFF.

V is TRBV29-1 and J is TRBJ1-2; D remains unclear. The CDR3 has 11 residues. V was shortened by 3 bases and J by 6 bases, with 8 bases between the two germline ends. CDR1 and CDR2 (germline): SQVTM, ANQGSEA. The CDR3 loop reads CSVEGRDGYTF. CDR3 nucleotide sequence: TGCAGCGTTGAGGGTAGGGATGGCTACACCTTC.

This clonotype was counted a few times. The chain is built from TRBV6-2 or TRBV6-3 and TRBJ2-5, with TRBD1 matching 9 bases. The CDR3 consists of 16 residues. The V and J ends lost 3 bases and 0 bases, in that order; junction bases with no gene match: 5. Germline V lookup: CDR1 MNHEY, CDR2 SVGEGT. CDR3 nucleotides: TGTGCCAGCAGTTATTACGACAGGGGGTACCAAGAGACCCAGTACTTC. Translation: CASSYYDRGYQETQYF.

V and J are TRBV9 and TRBJ1-4, with TRBD1 matching over 8 bases. After removal of 0 bases from V and 7 bases from J, the junction contained 5 bases not matched to a gene. The CDR3 sequence is 15 residues long. Germline lookup yields CDR1 SGDLS and CDR2 YYNGEE. CDR3: CASSVAQGATEKLFF. The CDR3 bases are TGTGCCAGCAGCGTAGCCCAGGGGGCAACTGAAAAACTGTTTTTT.

This clonotype has just a few counts. The chain couples TRBV12-3 or TRBV12-4 to TRBJ2-3, with D hard to call. V gave up 6 bases and J gave up 0 bases, with 19 bases separating them. The CDR3 extends over 17 amino acids. CDR3 protein: CASSMSSVSPSTDTQYF. CDR3 in DNA: TGTGCCAGCAGCATGTCCAGTGTTTCTCCTAGCACAGATACGCAGTATTTT.

There are many counts of this clonotype. The V call is TRBV2, the J call TRBJ2-7, with 7 bases identical to TRBD2. CDR3 length: 15 amino acids. Losses at the gene ends were 5 bases for V and 3 bases for J; bases not matched to a gene: 10. CDR1 is SNHLY and CDR2 is FYNNEI in the germline V gene. CDR3 DNA sequence: TGTGCCAGCAGTTACCCCGAGCGGGGACTCTACGAGCAGTACTTC. This encodes CASSYPERGLYEQYF.

This clonotype has at least ten counts. This chain links TRBV6-5 with TRBJ2-3; 10 positions match TRBD1. J was trimmed by 2 bases and V by 0 bases; bases with no gene match: 5. This CDR3 contains 17 residues. Germline-derived CDR1 and CDR2 are MNHEY and SVGAGI. CDR3 nucleotide sequence: TGTGCCAGCAGTTACTCATTAGGACAGGGGGACACAGATACGCAGTATTTT. It translates to CASSYSLGQGDTDTQYF.

This clonotype has ten or more counts. The CDR3 sequence is CASSLGSGSINEQFF. In DNA, the CDR3 is TGTGCCAGCAGTTTAGGTAGCGGGAGTATAAATGAGCAGTTCTTC. The chain has TRBV12-3 or TRBV12-4 and TRBJ2-1; 9 bases are shared with TRBD2. Trimming cost V 1 base and J 7 bases; bases outside gene matches: 5. The CDR3 is 15 amino acids.